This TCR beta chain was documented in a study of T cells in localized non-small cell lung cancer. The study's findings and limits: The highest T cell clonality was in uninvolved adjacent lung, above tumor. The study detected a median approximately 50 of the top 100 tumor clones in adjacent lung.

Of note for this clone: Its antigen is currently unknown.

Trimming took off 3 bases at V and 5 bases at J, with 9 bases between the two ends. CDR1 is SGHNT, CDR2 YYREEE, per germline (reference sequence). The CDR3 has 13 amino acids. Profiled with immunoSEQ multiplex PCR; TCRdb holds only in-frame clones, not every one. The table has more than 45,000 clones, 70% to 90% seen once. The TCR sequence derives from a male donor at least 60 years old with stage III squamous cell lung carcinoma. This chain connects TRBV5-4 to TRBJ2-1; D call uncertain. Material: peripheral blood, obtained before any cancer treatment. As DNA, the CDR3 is TGTGCCAGCAGCTCGACGGAAAACAATGAGCAGTTCTTC. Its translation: CASSSTENNEQFF.